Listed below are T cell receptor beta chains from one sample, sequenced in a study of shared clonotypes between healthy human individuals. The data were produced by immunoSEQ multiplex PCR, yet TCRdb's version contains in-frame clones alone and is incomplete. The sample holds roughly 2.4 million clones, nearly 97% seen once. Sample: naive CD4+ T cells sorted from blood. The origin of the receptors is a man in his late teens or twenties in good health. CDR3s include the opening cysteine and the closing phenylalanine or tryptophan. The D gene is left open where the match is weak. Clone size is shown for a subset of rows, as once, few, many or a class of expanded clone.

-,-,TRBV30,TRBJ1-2,CAWSDPNYGYTF,TGTGCCTGGAGCGATCCTAACTATGGCTACACCTTC
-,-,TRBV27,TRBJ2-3,CASSLSSAGRTSTDTQYF,TGTGCCAGCAGTTTATCGTCGGCGGGGAGGACGAGCACAGATACGCAGTATTTT
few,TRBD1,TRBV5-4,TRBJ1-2,CASSSPGQGANYGYTF,TGTGCCAGCAGCTCCCCTGGACAGGGTGCTAACTATGGCTACACCTTC
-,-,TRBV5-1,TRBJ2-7,CASNPEGDHLSYEQYF,TGCGCCAGCAACCCTGAGGGGGACCACCTCTCCTACGAGCAGTACTTC
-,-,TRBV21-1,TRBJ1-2,CASSYRENGYTF,TGTGCCAGCAGCTACAGGGAAAATGGCTACACCTTC
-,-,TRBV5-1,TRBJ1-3,CASSPDSTGNTIYF,TGCGCCAGCAGCCCGGACAGTACTGGAAACACCATATATTTT
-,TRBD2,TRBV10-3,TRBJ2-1,CAISWTSGDNEQFF,TGTGCCATCAGTTGGACTAGCGGGGACAATGAGCAGTTCTTC
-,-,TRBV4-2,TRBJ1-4,CASSQDSGNEKLFF,TGTGCCAGCAGCCAAGATTCGGGAAATGAAAAACTGTTTTTT
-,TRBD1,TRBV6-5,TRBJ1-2,CASSYLGQVNTF,TGTGCCAGCAGTTACTTGGGACAGGTGAACACCTTC
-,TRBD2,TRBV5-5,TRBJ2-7,CASSLASGGPSSYEQYF,TGTGCCAGCAGCTTGGCTAGCGGGGGGCCAAGCTCCTACGAGCAGTACTTC
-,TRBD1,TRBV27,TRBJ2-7,CASSLGPPGQGYEQYF,TGTGCCAGCAGTTTGGGCCCCCCAGGACAGGGCTACGAGCAGTACTTC
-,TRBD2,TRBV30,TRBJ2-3,CAWTSGGKTLDTQYF,TGTGCCTGGACTAGCGGGGGGAAAACTCTCGATACGCAGTATTTT
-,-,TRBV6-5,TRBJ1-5,CASSRGVGNQPQHF,TGTGCCAGCTCCCGGGGGGTTGGCAATCAGCCCCAGCATTTT
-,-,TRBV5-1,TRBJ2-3,CASMRESTDTQYF,TGCGCCAGCATGCGGGAAAGCACAGATACGCAGTATTTT
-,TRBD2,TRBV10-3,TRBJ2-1,CAISESGAGEQFF,TGTGCCATCAGTGAGTCGGGAGCGGGGGAGCAGTTCTTC
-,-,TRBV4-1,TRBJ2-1,CASSTEGASYNEQFF,TGCGCCAGCAGCACAGAGGGAGCCAGCTACAATGAGCAGTTCTTC
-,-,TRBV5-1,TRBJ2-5,CASRDTQETQYF,TGCGCCAGCAGGGACACTCAAGAGACCCAGTACTTC
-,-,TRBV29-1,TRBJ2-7,CSVAGTSREEQYF,TGCAGCGTTGCAGGGACCAGTCGAGAGGAGCAGTACTTC
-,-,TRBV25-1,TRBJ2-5,CASSEYAGGETQYF,TGTGCCAGCAGTGAATATGCAGGGGGGGAGACCCAGTACTTC
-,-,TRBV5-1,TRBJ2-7,CASSLGQGVNEQYF,TGCGCCAGCAGCTTGGGGCAGGGAGTAAACGAGCAGTACTTC
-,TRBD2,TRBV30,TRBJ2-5,CAWTNGLAGGGETQYF,TGTGCCTGGACGAACGGACTAGCGGGAGGAGGGGAGACCCAGTACTTC
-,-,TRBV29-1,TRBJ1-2,CSVAPRDTQVYGYTF,TGCAGCGTCGCACCCAGGGACACCCAGGTTTATGGCTACACCTTC
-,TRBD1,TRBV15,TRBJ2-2,CATSRGQGITGELFF,TGTGCCACCAGCAGAGGACAGGGCATCACCGGGGAGCTGTTTTTT
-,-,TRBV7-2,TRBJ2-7,CASSLSFVYEQYF,TGTGCCAGCAGCTTAAGTTTTGTCTACGAGCAGTACTTC
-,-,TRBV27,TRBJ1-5,CASSYIRGRSEQPQHF,TGTGCCAGCAGTTATATCAGGGGCCGATCGGAACAGCCCCAGCATTTT
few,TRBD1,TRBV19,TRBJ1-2,CASKDRYYGYTF,TGTGCCAGCAAGGACAGGTACTATGGCTACACCTTC
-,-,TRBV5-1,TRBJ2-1,CASTEDRNNEQFF,TGCGCCAGCACCGAGGACAGAAACAATGAGCAGTTCTTC
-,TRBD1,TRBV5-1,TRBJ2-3,CASSSGTGSTDTQYF,TGCGCCAGCAGCTCCGGGACAGGGAGCACAGATACGCAGTATTTT
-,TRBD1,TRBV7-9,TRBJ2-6,CASSLYRTGGSGANVLTF,TGTGCCAGCAGCTTATATCGGACAGGGGGCTCTGGGGCCAACGTCCTGACTTTC
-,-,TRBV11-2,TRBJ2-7,CASSLVLATPYEQYF,TGTGCCAGCAGCTTAGTCTTAGCGACCCCCTACGAGCAGTACTTC
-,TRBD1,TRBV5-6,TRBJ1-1,CASSFTLAPRGHTEAFF,TGTGCCAGCAGCTTCACGTTAGCGCCAAGGGGGCATACTGAAGCTTTCTTT
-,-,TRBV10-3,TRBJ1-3,CATYPTASSGNTIYF,TGTGCCACCTACCCTACCGCTAGTTCTGGAAACACCATATATTTT
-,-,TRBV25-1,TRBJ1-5,CASSVGGSTQPQHF,TGTGCCAGCAGTGTAGGGGGGAGTACTCAGCCCCAGCATTTT
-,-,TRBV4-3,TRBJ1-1,CASSRANTEAFF,TGCGCCAGCAGCCGGGCGAACACTGAAGCTTTCTTT
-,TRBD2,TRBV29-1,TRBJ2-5,CSVSPPGGTQETQYF,TGCAGCGTTTCTCCCCCGGGGGGGACCCAAGAGACCCAGTACTTC
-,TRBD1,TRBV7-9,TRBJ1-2,CASSLRDSVYGYTF,TGTGCCAGCAGCTTAAGGGACAGCGTCTATGGCTACACCTTC
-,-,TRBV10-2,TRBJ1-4,CASSESGATNEKLFF,TGCGCCAGCAGTGAGTCGGGGGCAACTAATGAAAAACTGTTTTTT
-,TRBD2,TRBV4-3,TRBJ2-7,CASSQEILRTSGYEQYF,TGCGCCAGCAGCCAAGAGATTCTTAGGACTAGCGGCTACGAGCAGTACTTC
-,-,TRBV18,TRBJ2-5,CASSPPWGQETQYF,TGTGCCAGCTCACCACCGTGGGGGCAAGAGACCCAGTACTTC
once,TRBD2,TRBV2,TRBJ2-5,CASRGGETQYF,TGTGCCAGCCGGGGGGGAGAGACCCAGTACTTC
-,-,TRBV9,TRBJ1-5,CAISTDRSGSNQPQHF,TGTGCCATTTCTACTGACAGGTCTGGGAGCAATCAGCCCCAGCATTTT
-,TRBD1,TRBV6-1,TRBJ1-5,CASGNRDSGNQPQHF,TGTGCCAGCGGTAACCGGGACAGCGGCAATCAGCCCCAGCATTTT
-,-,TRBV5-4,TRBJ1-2,CASSLSEGKGLYGYTF,TGTGCCAGCAGCTTGAGTGAGGGGAAGGGTCTCTATGGCTACACCTTC
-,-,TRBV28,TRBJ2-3,CASSVGRVTTDTQYF,TGTGCCAGCAGCGTGGGACGGGTGACCACAGATACGCAGTATTTT
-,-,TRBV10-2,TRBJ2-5,CASSEGARGQETQYF,TGCGCCAGCAGTGAAGGGGCTAGGGGACAAGAGACCCAGTACTTC
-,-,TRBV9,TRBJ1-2,CASSADGVTNYGYTF,TGTGCCAGCAGCGCTGACGGGGTAACTAACTATGGCTACACCTTC
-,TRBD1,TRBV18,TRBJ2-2,CASSLTGTGELFF,TGTGCCAGCTCACTGACAGGGACCGGGGAGCTGTTTTTT
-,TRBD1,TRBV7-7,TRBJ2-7,CASSPGTGGSYEQYF,TGTGCTAGCAGCCCGGGGACAGGAGGTTCCTACGAGCAGTACTTC
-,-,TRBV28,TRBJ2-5,CASSDRAGQQETQYF,TGTGCCAGCTCCGACCGGGCAGGGCAGCAAGAGACCCAGTACTTC
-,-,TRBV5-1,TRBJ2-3,CASSLAGDTQYF,TGCGCCAGCAGCTTGGCGGGGGATACGCAGTATTTT
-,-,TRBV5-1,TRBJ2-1,CASSLGSLVNEQFF,TGCGCCAGCAGCTTAGGATCCCTGGTGAATGAGCAGTTCTTC
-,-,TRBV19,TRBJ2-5,CASKHRVAETQYF,TGTGCCAGTAAACACAGGGTTGCGGAGACCCAGTACTTC
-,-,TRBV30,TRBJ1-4,CAAQGRPFNEKLFF,TGTGCCGCCCAGGGTAGGCCCTTTAATGAAAAACTGTTTTTT
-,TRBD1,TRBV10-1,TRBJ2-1,CASSESIGTASYNEQFF,TGCGCCAGCAGTGAGTCAATTGGGACAGCTTCCTACAATGAGCAGTTCTTC
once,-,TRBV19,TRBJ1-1,CASSILESTNEAFF,TGTGCCAGTAGTATACTAGAATCCACTAATGAAGCTTTCTTT
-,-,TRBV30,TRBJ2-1,CACLEVREQFF,TGTGCCTGCCTCGAGGTAAGAGAGCAGTTCTTC
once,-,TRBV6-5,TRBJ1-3,CASSSRTTASGNTIYF,TGTGCCAGCAGTTCCCGGACGACAGCCTCTGGAAACACCATATATTTT
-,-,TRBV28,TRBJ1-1,CASTWAVRRTEAFF,TGTGCCAGCACCTGGGCGGTGAGACGAACTGAAGCTTTCTTT
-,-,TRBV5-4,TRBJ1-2,CASSLGGGNGYTF,TGTGCCAGCAGCTTGGGAGGAGGGAATGGCTACACCTTC